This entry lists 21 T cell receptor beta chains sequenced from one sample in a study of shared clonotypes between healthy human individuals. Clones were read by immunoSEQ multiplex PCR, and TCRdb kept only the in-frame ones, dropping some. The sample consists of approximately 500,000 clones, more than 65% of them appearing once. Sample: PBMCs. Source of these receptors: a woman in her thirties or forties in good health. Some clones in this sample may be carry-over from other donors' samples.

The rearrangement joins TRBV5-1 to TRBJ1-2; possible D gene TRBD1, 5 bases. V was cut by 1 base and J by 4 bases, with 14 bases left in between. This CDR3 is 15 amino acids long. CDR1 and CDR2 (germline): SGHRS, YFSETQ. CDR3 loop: CASSLSGELFYGYTF. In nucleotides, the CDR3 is TGCGCCAGCAGCTTGTCGGGGGAGCTTTTCTATGGCTACACCTTC.

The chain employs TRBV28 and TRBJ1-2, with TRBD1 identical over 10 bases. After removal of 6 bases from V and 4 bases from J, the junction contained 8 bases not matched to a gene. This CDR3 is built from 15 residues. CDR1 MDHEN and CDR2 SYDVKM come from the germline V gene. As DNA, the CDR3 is TGTGCCAGCAGCTTCGGACAGGGGGTTTCCTATGGCTACACCTTC. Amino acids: CASSFGQGVSYGYTF.

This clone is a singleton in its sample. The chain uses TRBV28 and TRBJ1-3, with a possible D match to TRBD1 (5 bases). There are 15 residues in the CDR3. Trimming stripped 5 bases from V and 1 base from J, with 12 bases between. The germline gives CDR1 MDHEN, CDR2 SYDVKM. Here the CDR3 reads CASSAYQGSGNTIYF. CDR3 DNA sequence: TGTGCCAGCAGTGCGTACCAGGGTTCTGGAAACACCATATATTTT.

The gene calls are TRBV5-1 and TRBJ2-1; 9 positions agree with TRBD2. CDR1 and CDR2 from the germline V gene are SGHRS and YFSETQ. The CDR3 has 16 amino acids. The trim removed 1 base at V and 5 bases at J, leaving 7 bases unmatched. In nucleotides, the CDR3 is TGCGCCAGCAGCTTGTTTGGGACTAGCATGAACAATGAGCAGTTCTTC. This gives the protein CASSLFGTSMNNEQFF.

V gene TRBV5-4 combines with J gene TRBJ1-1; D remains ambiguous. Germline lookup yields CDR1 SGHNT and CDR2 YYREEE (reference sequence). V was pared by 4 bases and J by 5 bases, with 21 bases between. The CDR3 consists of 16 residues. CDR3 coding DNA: TGTGCCAGCAGCCCAAACCACGCGTTGGGTAGTACTGAAGCTTTCTTT. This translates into CASSPNHALGSTEAFF.

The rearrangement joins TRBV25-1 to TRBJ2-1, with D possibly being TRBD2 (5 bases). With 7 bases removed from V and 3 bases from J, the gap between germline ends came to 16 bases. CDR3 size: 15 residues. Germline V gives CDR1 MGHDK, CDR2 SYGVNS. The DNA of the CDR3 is TGTGCCAGCAAACCGGGATCTCGACTCTACAATGAGCAGTTCTTC. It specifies CASKPGSRLYNEQFF.

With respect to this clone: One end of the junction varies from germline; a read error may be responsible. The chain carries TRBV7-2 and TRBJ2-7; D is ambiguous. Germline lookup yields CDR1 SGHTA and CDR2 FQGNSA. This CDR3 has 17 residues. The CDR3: CASSFTSSPTSSHEQYF. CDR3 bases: TGTGCCAGCAGCTTCACATCTTCCCCGACATCCTCCCACGAGCAGTACTTC.

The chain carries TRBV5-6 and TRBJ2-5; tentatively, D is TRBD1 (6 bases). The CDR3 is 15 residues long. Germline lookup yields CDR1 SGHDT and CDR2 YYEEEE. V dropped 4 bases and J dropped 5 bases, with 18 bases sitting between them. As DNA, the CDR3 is TGTGCCAGCAGCGCCGTTACCACAGGGTTGGAGACCCAGTACTTC. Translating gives CASSAVTTGLETQYF. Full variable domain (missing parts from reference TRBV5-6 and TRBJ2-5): DAGVTQSPTHLIKTRGQQVTLRCSPKSGHDTVSWYQQALGQGPQFIFQYYEEEERQRGNFPDRFSGHQFPNYSSELNVNALLLGDSALYLCASSAVTTGLETQYFGPGTRLLVL.

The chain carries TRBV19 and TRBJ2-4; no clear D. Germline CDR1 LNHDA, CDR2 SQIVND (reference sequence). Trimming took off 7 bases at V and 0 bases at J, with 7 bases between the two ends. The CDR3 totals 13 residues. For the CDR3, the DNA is TGTGCCAGTACCACGGTAGCCAAAAACATTCAGTACTTC. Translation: CASTTVAKNIQYF.

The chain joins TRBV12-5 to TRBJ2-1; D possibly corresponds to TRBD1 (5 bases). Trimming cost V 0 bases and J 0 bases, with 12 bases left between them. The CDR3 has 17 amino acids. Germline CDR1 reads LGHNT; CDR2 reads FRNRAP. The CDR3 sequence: CASGLVLGASSYNEQFF. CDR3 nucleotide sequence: TGTGCTAGTGGTTTGGTACTTGGGGCGAGCTCCTACAATGAGCAGTTCTTC.

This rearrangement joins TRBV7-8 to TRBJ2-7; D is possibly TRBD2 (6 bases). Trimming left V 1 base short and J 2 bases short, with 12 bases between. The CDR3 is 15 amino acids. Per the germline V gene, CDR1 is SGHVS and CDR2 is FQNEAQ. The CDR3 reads CASSLGGDRAYEQYF. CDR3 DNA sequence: TGTGCCAGCAGCTTAGGGGGGGACCGAGCCTACGAGCAGTACTTC.

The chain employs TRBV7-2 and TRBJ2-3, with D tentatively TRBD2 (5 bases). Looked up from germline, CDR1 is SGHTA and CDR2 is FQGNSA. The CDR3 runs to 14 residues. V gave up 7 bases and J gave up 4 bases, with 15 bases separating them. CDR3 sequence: CASKIGGSPDTQYF. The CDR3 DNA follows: TGTGCCAGCAAGATCGGAGGTAGTCCAGATACGCAGTATTTT.

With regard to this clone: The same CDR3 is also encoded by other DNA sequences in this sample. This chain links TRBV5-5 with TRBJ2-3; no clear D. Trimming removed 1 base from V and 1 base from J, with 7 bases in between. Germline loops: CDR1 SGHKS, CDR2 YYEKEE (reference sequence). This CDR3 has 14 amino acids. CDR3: CASSLLGGTDTQYF. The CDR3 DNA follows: TGTGCCAGCAGCTTGCTGGGCGGCACAGATACGCAGTATTTT.

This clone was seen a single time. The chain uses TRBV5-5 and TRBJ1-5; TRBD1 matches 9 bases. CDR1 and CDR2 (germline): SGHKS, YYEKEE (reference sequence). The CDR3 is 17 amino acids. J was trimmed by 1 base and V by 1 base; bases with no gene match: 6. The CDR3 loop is CASSLWTGDGSNQPQHF. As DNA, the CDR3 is TGTGCCAGCAGCTTGTGGACAGGGGATGGCAGCAATCAGCCCCAGCATTTT.

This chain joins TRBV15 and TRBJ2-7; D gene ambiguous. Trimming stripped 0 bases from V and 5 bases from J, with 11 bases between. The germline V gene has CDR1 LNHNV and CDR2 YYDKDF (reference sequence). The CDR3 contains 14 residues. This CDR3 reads CATSRDFGFDEQYF. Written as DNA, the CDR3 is TGTGCCACCAGCAGAGATTTTGGGTTTGACGAGCAGTACTTC.

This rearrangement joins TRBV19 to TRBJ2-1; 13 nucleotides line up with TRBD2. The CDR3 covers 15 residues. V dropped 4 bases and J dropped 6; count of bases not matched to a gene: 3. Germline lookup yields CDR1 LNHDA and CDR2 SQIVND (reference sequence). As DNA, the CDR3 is TGTGCCAGTAGTACAGGACTAGCGGGAGCCAATGAGCAGTTCTTC. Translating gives CASSTGLAGANEQFF.

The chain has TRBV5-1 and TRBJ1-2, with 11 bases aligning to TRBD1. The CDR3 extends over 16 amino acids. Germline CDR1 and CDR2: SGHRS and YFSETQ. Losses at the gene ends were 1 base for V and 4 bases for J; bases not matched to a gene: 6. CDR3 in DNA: TGCGCCAGCAGCTTGTCAGGGACAGGGGGAAGCTATGGCTACACCTTC. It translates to CASSLSGTGGSYGYTF.

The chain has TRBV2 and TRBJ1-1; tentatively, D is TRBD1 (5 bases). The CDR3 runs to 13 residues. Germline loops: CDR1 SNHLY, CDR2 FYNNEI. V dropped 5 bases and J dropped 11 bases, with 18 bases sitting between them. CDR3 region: CASSTSGQPRAFF. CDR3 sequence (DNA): TGTGCCAGCAGTACGTCAGGGCAGCCTAGGGCTTTCTTT.

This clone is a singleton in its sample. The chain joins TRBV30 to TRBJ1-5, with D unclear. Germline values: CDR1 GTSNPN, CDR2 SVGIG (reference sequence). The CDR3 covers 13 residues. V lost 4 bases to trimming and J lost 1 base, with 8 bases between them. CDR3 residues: CAWNLRSNQPQHF. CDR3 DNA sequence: TGTGCCTGGAACCTCAGGAGCAATCAGCCCCAGCATTTT. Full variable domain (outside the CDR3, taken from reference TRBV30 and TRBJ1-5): SQTIHQWPATLVQPVGSPLSLECTVEGTSNPNLYWYRQAAGRGLQLLFYSVGIGQISSEVPQNLSASRPQDRQFILSSKKLLLSDSGFYLCAWNLRSNQPQHFGDGTRLSIL.

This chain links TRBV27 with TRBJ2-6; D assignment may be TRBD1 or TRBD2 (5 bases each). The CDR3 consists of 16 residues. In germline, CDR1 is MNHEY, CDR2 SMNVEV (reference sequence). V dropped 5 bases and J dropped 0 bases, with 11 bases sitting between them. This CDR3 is CASSPGRSSGANVLTF. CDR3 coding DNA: TGTGCCAGCAGTCCGGGACGGAGCTCTGGGGCCAACGTCCTGACTTTC.

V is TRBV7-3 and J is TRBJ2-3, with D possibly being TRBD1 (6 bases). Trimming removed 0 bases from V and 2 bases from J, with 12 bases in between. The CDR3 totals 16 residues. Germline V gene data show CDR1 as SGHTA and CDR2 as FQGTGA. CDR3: CASSLTGRGDTDTQYF. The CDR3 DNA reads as TGTGCCAGCAGCTTAACGGGCAGGGGAGACACAGATACGCAGTATTTT. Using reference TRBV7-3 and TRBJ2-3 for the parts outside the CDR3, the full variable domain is GAGVSQTPSNKVTEKGKYVELRCDPISGHTALYWYRQSLGQGPEFLIYFQGTGAADDSGLPNDRFFAVRPEGSVSTLKIQRTERGDSAVYLCASSLTGRGDTDTQYFGPGTRLTVL.